This record looks at one TCR beta chain sequence and its context. Its antigen is not identified. This sample stems from a study of T cell responses to AZD1222 COVID-19 vaccine. The study, taken as a whole, reports: Among vaccine-associated CD4 TCRs, coverage spanned spike, with dominance at 160-218 and 743-854. All repertoire sampling was performed exclusively after the peak T cell response. As reported, nearly half of all spike-specific TCRs target variant regions that are unmutated.

The V end lost 6 bases, the J end lost 8 bases, and 13 bases lay between the germline ends. CDR3 length: 12 amino acids. The germline V gene encodes CDR1 MDHEN and CDR2 SYDVKM. Repertoires were generated with immunoSEQ multiplex PCR, while TCRdb's copy carries only in-frame clones and drops some. This sample carries around 200,000 clones, over 80% of them seen once, and the ten largest clones take 1%. The sample in question was peripheral blood, obtained 28 days after the second dose of the MenACWY control vaccine. The chain carries TRBV28 and TRBJ1-2; the D is unclear. This clonotype was sampled from an adult who received the MenACWY meningococcal vaccine as a control. CDR3 in amino acids: CASRQTLQGYTF. DNA for the CDR3: TGTGCCAGCAGACAAACCCTACAGGGCTACACCTTC.